A few counts support the clone carrying this TCR beta chain. Antigen specificity is unknown. The sample originates from a study of T cell repertoires in ileal Crohn's disease. Overall study context: Operated complications were stricturing disease (approximately 61%) and penetrating disease (approximately 39%). Points from the study as a whole: Sorted CD8 T cells held more high-frequency clones than CD4.

Only in-frame clones appear in the TCRdb table, and some are missing; sequencing was by immunoSEQ multiplex PCR. There are about 6,600 clones in the sample; roughly four fifths occur only once, and approximately 10% lies in the top ten. Time point in this sample: inflamed ileum from the surgical specimen. V dropped 1 base and J dropped 3; count of bases not matched to a gene: 2. Germline V lookup: CDR1 SGHAT, CDR2 FQNNGV. The CDR3 spans 14 residues. Sequencing input: ileal tissue. The receptor was isolated from an adult with Crohn's disease. J is TRBJ2-5 and V is TRBV11-2, with 7 nucleotides matching TRBD1. The CDR3: CASSLGQGEETQYF. CDR3 sequence (DNA): TGTGCCAGCAGCTTAGGACAGGGTGAAGAGACCCAGTACTTC.